Below are 9 T cell receptor beta chains sequenced from a single sample in a study of vaccination and CD4 T cells after COVID-19. Treatment in this sample: roughly 10-day PBMC culture with coronavirus spike peptide pools or control peptides (ViraFEST assay). Cultured CD4+ T-cell DNA underwent Oncomine TCR Beta short-read sequencing. TCRdb re-derived calls from the PCR reads in MiXCR, one entry per CDR3 protein. This sample has around 15,000 distinct CDR3 sequences, with 55% to 75% found just once. Antigens of these TCRs are unknown. Sample: CD4+ T cells from blood, cultured in vitro. Receptor source: a human donor who had recovered from COVID-19.

This clonotype was seen once. This chain uses TRBV6-5 with TRBJ1-1; 7 positions match TRBD1. V was pared by 3 bases and J by 11 bases, with 12 bases of the junction left unmatched. The CDR3 runs to 14 residues. The germline V gene encodes CDR1 MNHEY and CDR2 SVGAGI. In DNA, the CDR3 is TGTGCCAGCAGTTATTCCGCCGCGACAGGGAGTGCTTTCTTT. It encodes CASSYSAATGSAFF.

The chain combines TRBV12-3 or TRBV12-4 with TRBJ1-2; D not certain. The CDR3 covers 13 residues. With 2 bases removed from V and 4 bases from J, the gap between germline ends came to 8 bases. CDR3 sequence (DNA): TGTGCCAGCAGTTTACGGGCAGTCTATGGCTACACCTTC. This gives the protein CASSLRAVYGYTF.

CDR3 nucleotide sequence: TGTGCCATCAGTCAGGACTTTAACACTGAAGCTTTCTTT. Translating gives CAISQDFNTEAFF. The chain is built from TRBV10-3 and TRBJ1-1; D unclear. The CDR3 runs to 13 residues. The V gene's germline CDR1 is ENHRY and CDR2 SYGVKD. Trimming shortened V by 5 bases and J by 2 bases, and 9 bases separated the two germline ends.

This clonotype turned up a few times. This chain uses TRBV20-1 with TRBJ2-5; D remains ambiguous. This CDR3 comprises 13 residues. CDR1 is DFQATT and CDR2 is SNEGSKA in the germline V gene (reference sequence). The ends were cut back, 2 bases at V and 4 bases at J, with 11 bases in the middle. In DNA form, the CDR3 reads TGCAGTGCTAGAACTGACGGTGCAGAGACCCAGTACTTC. Its translation is CSARTDGAETQYF.

This clonotype was counted only a few times. The chain recombines TRBV7-8 with TRBJ2-5, with a possible D match to TRBD2 (5 bases). This CDR3 contains 13 residues. CDR1 SGHVS and CDR2 FQNEAQ come from the germline V gene. V gave up 5 bases and J gave up 2 bases, with 9 bases separating them. CDR3 DNA: TGTGCCAGCAGCCCGACTATTCAAGAGACCCAGTACTTC. As protein: CASSPTIQETQYF.

This chain uses TRBV27 with TRBJ1-5; D unclear. The V and J ends lost 6 bases and 3 bases respectively, with 9 bases between them. The CDR3 contains 13 residues. Per germline, CDR1 MNHEY and CDR2 SMNVEV (reference sequence). The CDR3 nucleotides are TGTGCCAGCAGCCCCCTTAACAATCAGCCCCAGCATTTT. Translated: CASSPLNNQPQHF.

This clonotype was counted between two and nine times. The rearrangement links TRBV10-3 to TRBJ1-3; D gene unclear. The V and J ends lost 6 bases and 4 bases respectively, with 10 bases between them. CDR1 ENHRY and CDR2 SYGVKD come from the germline V gene. The CDR3 sequence is 13 residues long. Written as DNA, the CDR3 is TGTGCCATCAGCCCCGGTCAAGGAAACACCATATATTTT. Encoded protein: CAISPGQGNTIYF.

The chain couples TRBV5-1 to TRBJ1-2; no clear D gene. CDR1 is SGHRS, CDR2 YFSETQ, per germline. The CDR3 runs 13 residues. V dropped 4 bases and J dropped 8 bases, with 15 bases sitting between them. The CDR3 loop is CASSPPGDWGYTF. CDR3 in DNA: TGCGCCAGCAGCCCCCCCGGGGATTGGGGCTACACCTTC.

The chain employs TRBV6-2 or TRBV6-3 and TRBJ2-5; 13 nucleotides agree with TRBD2. V gave up 5 bases and J gave up 3 bases; unmatched junction bases: 12. CDR1 and CDR2 from the germline V gene are MNHEY and SVGEGT. This CDR3 has 18 amino acids. The CDR3 region is CASSPHPGLAGTKETQYF. DNA for the CDR3: TGTGCCAGCAGTCCCCACCCGGGACTAGCGGGGACAAAAGAGACCCAGTACTTC.